This paragraph covers one T cell receptor (beta chain) sequence. The antigen is not known. This entry comes from a study of human T cells and chemical hapten exposure. Study-wide context: Patients received weekly diphenylcyclopropenone doses to the scalp throughout the approximately 25-week study. Study-wide results and limits: The count of PT1 expanded TCRs correlated positively with patch test score.

The CDR3 has 21 amino acids. The V segment lost 5 bases and the J segment 13 bases; nucleotides outside the gene matches: 34. CDR1 and CDR2 from the germline V gene are MNHNS and SASEGT. Time point indicated: patch test 2, 6 weeks after DPC sensitization. The sample's treatment: therapeutic diphenylcyclopropenone sensitization with weekly scalp DPC. TCRdb reprocessed the RACE reads with MiXCR, giving one entry per CDR3 protein. The data contain approximately 90,000 distinct CDR3 sequences, roughly 11% of them singletons. The TCR was taken from a man in his forties with alopecia areata. Some clones in this sample may be carry-over from other donors' samples. This sample comprised whole blood, obtained in connection with sensitization to the hapten diphenylcyclopropenone (DPC). V and J are TRBV6-1 and TRBJ2-1; 8 bases align to TRBD2. CDR3 residues: CASSLSLWGDKTGISGSFQFF. The CDR3 nucleotides are TGTGCCAGCAGTTTGTCATTGTGGGGAGATAAAACAGGGATCAGCGGGAGTTTTCAGTTCTTC.